This TCR beta chain stems from a study of T cells in Graves' hyperthyroidism and ophthalmopathy. General study points: Stable hyperthyroidism was separated from ophthalmopathy by a model based on 13 V-J features.

The source material, RNA transcripts, was used to amplify TCR beta CDR3 regions. The TCR CDR3 first-round RT-PCR relied on the HTBI primer set. In TCRdb, the multiplex PCR reads were re-called with MiXCR into one record per CDR3 protein. Of over 350,000 distinct CDR3 sequences listed, roughly an eighth are singletons. Germline V gives CDR1 DFQATT, CDR2 SNEGSKA (reference sequence). J was trimmed by 0 bases and V by 7 bases; bases with no gene match: 6. The CDR3 contains 13 residues. This clonotype occurred a few times. Its cognate antigen is unknown. This may be a read error: a much more frequent sequence differs by one nucleotide. The CDR3 ends on some other residue instead of the conserved phenylalanine or tryptophan, so this is likely a read error. Under 3 months was the duration of disease in ophthalmopathy patients, who also had a Clinical Activity Score of at least 3 and a NOSPECS grade of at least 4. Orbital computed tomography and thyroid ultrasound, together with serum TRAb and thyroxine and clinical symptoms, were used for diagnoses.

Sequencing was carried out using blood. This rearrangement joins TRBV20-1 to TRBJ2-7; TRBD2 aligns across 7 bases. This receptor was identified in a man between 45 and 60 years old with Graves' ophthalmopathy. The CDR3 nucleotides read TGCAGTGAGAGGAGCGGGATCTCCTACGAGCAGTACCTC. Residues: CSERSGISYEQYL.